The rows below give T cell receptor beta chains drawn from one sample of a study of blood T cells in healthy people across ages. TCRdb used MiXCR to reprocess the 5' RACE reads, holding one entry per CDR3 protein. Of approximately 800,000 distinct CDR3 sequences in the sample, around 50% were seen once. Sequenced: blood. Receptors were obtained from a man aged 40-55 years in good health. Both conserved end residues are part of each CDR3. A D gene is named only where the DNA matches it firmly. Rows give clone size only sometimes, using once, few, many, or a class for an expanded clone.

D,size,J,V,DNA,CDR3
TRBD1,NA,TRBJ2-3,TRBV28,TGTGCCAGCAGTACCGGGACAGGGATCGGCACAGATACGCAGTATTTT,CASSTGTGIGTDTQYF
NA,few,TRBJ2-7,TRBV7-2,TGTGCCAGCAGCCCGCTCCTGGCTTTTAGAACAGTTAGCTACGAGCAGTACTTC,CASSPLLAFRTVSYEQYF
TRBD2,NA,TRBJ2-5,TRBV20-1,TGCAGGATAATTTGGTGGGGCGGGAGTAGGGTGGAGACCCAGTACTTC,CRIIWWGGSRVETQYF
NA,NA,TRBJ1-1,TRBV20-1,TGCAGTGCTAGTCCAGGGGCTGAAGCTTTCTTT,CSASPGAEAFF
NA,NA,TRBJ2-5,TRBV25-1,TGTGCCAGCACTATAGATTCTAAAGATTGGGGGACCCAGTACTTC,CASTIDSKDWGTQYF
NA,NA,TRBJ1-1,TRBV20-1,TGCAGTGCTAGAATGGACGGGTATGAAGCTTTCTTT,CSARMDGYEAFF
NA,few,TRBJ2-3,TRBV20-1,TGCAGTGCTAGTTCGCTTGTAGAAACCCAAGATACGCAGTATTTT,CSASSLVETQDTQYF
TRBD1,NA,TRBJ2-5,TRBV5-1,TGCGCCAGCAGGGTACAGGGGGCGCAAAAGACCCAGTACTTC,CASRVQGAQKTQYF
TRBD2,many,TRBJ2-5,TRBV18,TGTGCCAGCAGCCCGGGACTACAAGAGACCCAGTACTTC,CASSPGLQETQYF
NA,few,TRBJ2-1,TRBV5-6,TGTGCCAGCAGCTCCCCGCGGAGGGATAGGAATGAGCAGTTCTTC,CASSSPRRDRNEQFF
TRBD2,NA,TRBJ2-7,TRBV29-1,TGCAGCGTTCGGGGGAGGGCCTCCGGTAACAGTTACGAGCAGTACTTC,CSVRGRASGNSYEQYF